This T cell receptor (beta chain) was captured in a study of read filtering for tumor transcriptome and immune sequencing. The CDR3 spans 11 residues. Looked up from germline, CDR1 is SQVTM and CDR2 is ANQGSEA. V was cut by 4 bases and J by 3 bases, with 6 bases left in between. This clonotype was counted ten times or more. From 400 to 450 ng of RNA, a library with molecular barcoded alpha/delta and beta/gamma adaptors was made. TCRdb processed the reads anew with MiXCR; each CDR3 protein has one entry. This table has tens of thousands of distinct CDR3 sequences, around 18% appearing once. This sequence originates from a donor at least 40 years old with multiple myeloma. The sample taken for sequencing was a population of CD138-negative cells sorted from bone marrow. The chain combines TRBV29-1 with TRBJ1-1, with D possibly matching TRBD1 (5 bases). The CDR3 DNA sequence: TGCAGCGTTGTGGGGGACACTGAAGCTTTCTTT. Protein sequence: CSVVGDTEAFF.